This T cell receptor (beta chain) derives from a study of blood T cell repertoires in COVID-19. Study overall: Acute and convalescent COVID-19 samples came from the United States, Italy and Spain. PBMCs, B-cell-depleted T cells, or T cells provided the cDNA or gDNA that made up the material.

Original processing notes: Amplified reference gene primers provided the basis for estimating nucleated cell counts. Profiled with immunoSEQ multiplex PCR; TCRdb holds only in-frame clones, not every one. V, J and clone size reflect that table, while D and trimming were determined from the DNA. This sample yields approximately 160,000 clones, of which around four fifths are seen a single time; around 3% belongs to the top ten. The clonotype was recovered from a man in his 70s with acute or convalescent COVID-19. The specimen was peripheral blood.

CDR3 region: CATSDATGGDEQFF. The DNA of the CDR3 is TGTGCCACCAGTGATGCGACAGGGGGCGATGAGCAGTTCTTC. This chain connects TRBV24-1 to TRBJ2-1, with 10 bases that match TRBD1. The CDR3 loop spans 14 amino acids. From germline, CDR1 is KGHDR and CDR2 SFDVKD. With 3 bases clipped from V and 8 bases from J, the junction kept 3 bases outside the gene matches.